This passage covers 27 T cell receptor beta chains from one sample sequenced in a study of T cell responses to AZD1222 COVID-19 vaccine. The method was immunoSEQ multiplex PCR; TCRdb's version includes in-frame clones alone and lacks a portion of them. Of more than 150,000 clones listed, 94% are singletons. The sequences come from peripheral blood, collected 28 days after the second AZD1222 dose. The receptors derive from an adult who received the AZD1222 COVID-19 vaccine.

This chain links TRBV5-1 with TRBJ1-1; no firm D call. Per the germline V gene, CDR1 is SGHRS and CDR2 is YFSETQ. CDR3 length: 15 residues. The V end was cut by 4 bases, the J end by 6 bases, with 19 bases between. The CDR3 is CASSRNSEAAAEAFF. In DNA form, the CDR3 reads TGCGCCAGCAGCCGCAACTCAGAGGCAGCCGCTGAAGCTTTCTTT.

V is TRBV11-2 and J is TRBJ2-5, with 12 bases fitting TRBD2. Germline-derived CDR1 and CDR2 are SGHAT and FQNNGV. After removal of 0 bases from V and 4 bases from J, the junction contained 9 bases not matched to a gene. The CDR3 has 18 residues. The CDR3 sequence is CASSLESSGGAGVETQYF. The CDR3 DNA follows: TGTGCCAGCAGCTTAGAGTCTAGCGGGGGGGCAGGAGTAGAGACCCAGTACTTC.

The chain recombines TRBV9 with TRBJ1-1; 7 bases map to TRBD1. The CDR3 runs 14 residues. Losses at the gene ends were 0 bases for V and 3 bases for J; bases not matched to a gene: 2. Germline CDR1 reads SGDLS; CDR2 reads YYNGEE. The chain's CDR3 is CASSVAGTDTEAFF. The CDR3 coding sequence is TGTGCCAGCAGCGTAGCCGGGACAGACACTGAAGCTTTCTTT.

This clone was detected a few times. V is TRBV7-9 and J is TRBJ2-1; a possible D gene is TRBD2 (6 bases). V lost 4 bases and J lost 8, with 12 bases in between. In germline, CDR1 is SEHNR, CDR2 FQNEAQ (reference sequence). This CDR3 is built from 13 residues. CDR3 in amino acids: CASSSSAFDEQFF. The CDR3 DNA follows: TGTGCCAGCAGCTCTAGCGCCTTTGATGAGCAGTTCTTC.

V and J are TRBV6-5 and TRBJ2-5; no clear D. The germline gives CDR1 MNHEY, CDR2 SVGAGI. Trimming took off 5 bases at V and 4 bases at J, with 11 bases between the two ends. There are 13 residues in the CDR3. CDR3 sequence reads: CASSTHPGETQYF. For the CDR3, the DNA is TGTGCCAGCAGTACTCACCCTGGAGAGACCCAGTACTTC.

This clone has just one count. The chain couples TRBV5-4 to TRBJ2-1; a possible D gene is TRBD1 (5 bases). Between the trimmed V and J ends, which lost 1 base and 1 base, there was a span of 6 bases. CDR1 and CDR2 (germline): SGHNT, YYREEE (reference sequence). The CDR3 is made up of 14 amino acids. This CDR3 reads CASSLPGSYNEQFF. CDR3 in DNA: TGTGCCAGCAGCTTGCCAGGGTCCTACAATGAGCAGTTCTTC.

The chain links TRBV6-1 to TRBJ2-5; no clear D gene. This CDR3 comprises 15 residues. The V end lost 2 bases, the J end lost 5 bases, and 15 bases lay between the germline ends. In germline, CDR1 is MNHNS, CDR2 SASEGT. The CDR3 DNA sequence: TGTGCCAGCAGTGAATGGACGGACCGGTGGGAGACCCAGTACTTC. It specifies CASSEWTDRWETQYF.

V gene TRBV7-3 combines with J gene TRBJ2-1, with 9 bases identical to TRBD2. After removal of 5 bases from V and 0 bases from J, the junction contained 11 bases not matched to a gene. The CDR3 length is 18 residues. Germline-derived CDR1 and CDR2 are SGHTA and FQGTGA. The CDR3 DNA reads as TGTGCCAGCAGCGCAAGGGCGGGAGGGTTTAGCTCCTACAATGAGCAGTTCTTC. Protein: CASSARAGGFSSYNEQFF. The full variable domain, its missing parts supplied by reference TRBV7-3 and TRBJ2-1, is GAGVSQTPSNKVTEKGKYVELRCDPISGHTALYWYRQSLGQGPEFLIYFQGTGAADDSGLPNDRFFAVRPEGSVSTLKIQRTERGDSAVYLCASSARAGGFSSYNEQFFGPGTRLTVL.

V and J are TRBV6-5 and TRBJ2-2, with 11 bases aligning to TRBD1. Germline trimming cut 7 bases from V and 6 bases from J; bases unmatched to any gene: 7. CDR1 MNHEY and CDR2 SVGAGI come from the germline V gene. The CDR3 sequence is 15 residues long. CDR3 sequence reads: CASTWDRGSSGELFF. CDR3 sequence (DNA): TGTGCCAGCACCTGGGACAGGGGGTCATCCGGGGAGCTGTTTTTT.

The chain recombines TRBV28 with TRBJ1-4; D gene ambiguous. Looked up from germline, CDR1 is MDHEN and CDR2 is SYDVKM. CDR3 size: 12 residues. CDR3: CATRQAGEKLFF. The CDR3 coding sequence is TGTGCAACCCGGCAGGCCGGGGAAAAACTGTTTTTT.

The chain employs TRBV3-1 (or the pseudogene TRBV3-2) and TRBJ2-3; TRBD2 is a possible D gene (6 bases). CDR1 and CDR2 from the germline V gene are LGHDT and YNNKEL (reference sequence). V dropped 4 bases and J dropped 6 bases, with 8 bases sitting between them. The CDR3 covers 12 residues. Here the CDR3 DNA reads TGTGCCAGCAGCCGTGGGGGGGATACGCAGTATTTT. Its protein is CASSRGGDTQYF.

This chain connects TRBV19 to TRBJ1-1, with a weak D call TRBD1 (5 bases). Germline V gene sequence: CDR1 LNHDA, CDR2 SQIVND (reference sequence). The germline V and J ends were trimmed by 3 bases and 6 bases, with 29 bases remaining between them. This CDR3 is built from 19 residues. The CDR3 coding sequence is TGTGCCAGTAGTATTAGCTTTTTTGGAGGGGAGTCCGGGGGTCCTGAAGCTTTCTTT. Translated: CASSISFFGGESGGPEAFF. Full variable domain (outside the CDR3, taken from reference TRBV19 and TRBJ1-1): DGGITQSPKYLFRKEGQNVTLSCEQNLNHDAMYWYRQDPGQGLRLIYYSQIVNDFQKGDIAEGYSVSREKKESFPLTVTSAQKNPTAFYLCASSISFFGGESGGPEAFFGQGTRLTVV.

The chain is built from TRBV6-6 and TRBJ1-5, with D tentatively TRBD1 (6 bases). Trimming took off 2 bases at V and 6 bases at J, with 11 bases between the two ends. Germline assignment: CDR1 MNHNY and CDR2 SVGAGI (reference sequence). This CDR3 comprises 14 residues. CDR3 region: CASSYGGFSQPQHF. The CDR3 DNA sequence: TGTGCCAGCAGTTACGGGGGCTTTAGTCAGCCCCAGCATTTT.

The CDR3: CASNPGDSETQYF. The CDR3 nucleotides read TGTGCCAGCAATCCGGGGGATTCAGAGACCCAGTACTTC. The rearrangement uses TRBV28 and TRBJ2-5, with D perhaps matching TRBD2 (6 bases). V lost 7 bases and J 4 bases, leaving 13 bases between the germline ends. Per the germline V gene, CDR1 is MDHEN and CDR2 is SYDVKM. The CDR3 is made up of 13 amino acids.

The chain links TRBV3-1 (or the pseudogene TRBV3-2) to TRBJ2-7; D is possibly TRBD2 (5 bases). Germline V gives CDR1 LGHDT, CDR2 YNNKEL (reference sequence). This CDR3 has 16 amino acids. The V gene lost 0 bases and the J gene lost 0 bases, with 12 bases spanning the gap. For the CDR3, the DNA is TGTGCCAGCAGCCAAGATCGGACGGGAAGCTCCTACGAGCAGTACTTC. This codes for CASSQDRTGSSYEQYF.

This clone was counted a few times. The chain combines TRBV11-3 with TRBJ1-1, with TRBD1 identical over 9 bases. J lost 6 bases, V lost 5 bases, and 7 bases had no gene match. CDR1 and CDR2 from the germline V gene are SGHNT and YENEEA. The CDR3 extends over 14 amino acids. CDR3 sequence reads: CASSPWTGDAEAFF. The CDR3 region has the DNA TGTGCCAGCAGCCCTTGGACAGGGGATGCTGAAGCTTTCTTT. The entire variable domain, with the rest obtained from reference TRBV11-3 and TRBJ1-1, is as follows: EAGVVQSPRYKIIEKKQPVAFWCNPISGHNTLYWYLQNLGQGPELLIRYENEEAVDDSQLPKDRFSAERLKGVDSTLKIQPAELGDSAVYLCASSPWTGDAEAFFGQGTRLTVV.

This clone was counted once. This chain connects TRBV5-4 to TRBJ2-1; 12 bases are shared with TRBD2. After removal of 3 bases from V and 10 bases from J, the junction contained 8 bases not matched to a gene. Germline CDR1 SGHNT, CDR2 YYREEE (reference sequence). The CDR3 is 15 residues long. The CDR3 bases are TGTGCCAGCAGCTGGCTAGCGGGGGGGGCAGGGGAGCAGTTCTTC. Translated, it gives CASSWLAGGAGEQFF.

The chain uses TRBV29-1 and TRBJ2-2; no firm D call. Trimming shortened V by 6 bases and J by 1 base, and 9 bases separated the two germline ends. Germline CDR1 reads SQVTM; CDR2 reads ANQGSEA. CDR3 length: 13 residues. The CDR3, as DNA: TGCAGCGTGAGAGTGGGGAACACCGGGGAGCTGTTTTTT. This codes for CSVRVGNTGELFF.

The chain combines TRBV29-1 with TRBJ2-3; 13 positions match TRBD2. V lost 4 bases and J lost 5; bases outside the gene matches: 3. CDR3 length: 14 amino acids. Looked up from germline, CDR1 is SQVTM and CDR2 is ANQGSEA. The CDR3 nucleotides read TGCAGCGTTGGGGGACTAGCGGGGCTAGATACGCAGTATTTT. This translates into CSVGGLAGLDTQYF.

This clone was counted only a few times. The J gene is TRBJ1-1, the V gene TRBV6-5, with D hard to call. The germline V gene encodes CDR1 MNHEY and CDR2 SVGAGI. Between the trimmed V and J ends, which lost 6 bases and 3 bases, there was a span of 14 bases. CDR3 length equals 14 residues. The CDR3 here is CASRTYTGYTEAFF. The CDR3 region has the DNA TGTGCCAGCAGGACCTATACTGGGTACACTGAAGCTTTCTTT.

The chain employs TRBV19 and TRBJ1-3; weak D call: TRBD1 (6 bases). Trimming took 10 bases from V and 0 from J, leaving 16 bases between them. The CDR3 has 15 residues. In germline, CDR1 is LNHDA, CDR2 SQIVND (reference sequence). The CDR3 reads CATKDSSHSGNTIYF. CDR3 bases: TGTGCCACAAAGGACAGTTCCCACTCTGGAAACACCATATATTTT.

The chain couples TRBV28 to TRBJ1-1, with TRBD1 identical over 9 bases. In germline, CDR1 is MDHEN, CDR2 SYDVKM. The CDR3 length is 13 residues. After removal of 2 bases from V and 10 bases from J, the junction contained 5 bases not matched to a gene. DNA of the CDR3: TGTGCCAGCAGTTTAACGGGACAGGGTTCAGCTTTCTTT. Protein sequence: CASSLTGQGSAFF.

The chain has TRBV2 and TRBJ2-1, with 9 bases fitting TRBD2. Germline V gene sequence: CDR1 SNHLY, CDR2 FYNNEI. This CDR3 region has 15 residues. V shed 6 bases and J 8 bases; nucleotides not matched to a gene: 11. DNA of the CDR3: TGTGCCAGCAGAACGACTAGCGGAAGTTTCGATGAGCAGTTCTTC. This gives the protein CASRTTSGSFDEQFF.

The chain joins TRBV18 to TRBJ1-1, with D hard to call. From germline, CDR1 is KGHSH and CDR2 LQKENI. Trimming stripped 1 base from V and 3 bases from J, with 6 bases between. The CDR3 runs 13 residues. The DNA of the CDR3 is TGTGCCAGCTCACCACTAAAGGACACTGAAGCTTTCTTT. Its translation: CASSPLKDTEAFF.

For the CDR3, the DNA is TGTGCCAGCAGTGCAGGGGGCAGGGAAGCTTTCTTT. Translation gives CASSAGGREAFF. The V gene is TRBV2, the J gene TRBJ1-1, with 8 bases fitting TRBD1. This CDR3 has 12 amino acids. Germline assignment: CDR1 SNHLY and CDR2 FYNNEI. The trim removed 4 bases at V and 8 bases at J, leaving 3 bases unmatched.

The rearrangement uses TRBV2 and TRBJ2-3; D is perhaps TRBD1 or TRBD2 (6 bases each). Trimming removed 6 bases from V and 7 bases from J, with 14 bases in between. Germline V gene lookup returns CDR1 SNHLY and CDR2 FYNNEI. The CDR3 has 13 residues. The CDR3 bases are TGTGCCAGCAGCGACGGAGGGGGGTATACGCAGTATTTT. Protein: CASSDGGGYTQYF.

This clone showed up just once. The gene calls are TRBV10-1 and TRBJ2-2; D remains unclear. Deletions cut 0 bases from V and 2 bases from J, with 7 bases between. Germline V gives CDR1 WNHNN, CDR2 SYGVQD (reference sequence). The CDR3 runs to 15 residues. The CDR3, as DNA: TGCGCCAGCAGTGAGTCGGCAACAAACACCGGGGAGCTGTTTTTT. Translating it yields CASSESATNTGELFF.